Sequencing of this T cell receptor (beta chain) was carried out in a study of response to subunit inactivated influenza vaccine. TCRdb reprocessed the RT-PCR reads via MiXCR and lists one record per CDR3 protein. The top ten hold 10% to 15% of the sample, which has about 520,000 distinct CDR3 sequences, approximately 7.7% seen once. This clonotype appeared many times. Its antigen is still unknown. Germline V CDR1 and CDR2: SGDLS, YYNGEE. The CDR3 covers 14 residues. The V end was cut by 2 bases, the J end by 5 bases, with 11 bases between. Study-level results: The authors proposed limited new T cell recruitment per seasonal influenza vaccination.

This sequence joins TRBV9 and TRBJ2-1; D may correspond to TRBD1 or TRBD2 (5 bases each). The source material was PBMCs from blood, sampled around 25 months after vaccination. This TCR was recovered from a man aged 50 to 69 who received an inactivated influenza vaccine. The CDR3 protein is CASSVGVSDNEQFF. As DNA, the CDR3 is TGTGCCAGCAGCGTGGGGGTTTCTGACAATGAGCAGTTCTTC.